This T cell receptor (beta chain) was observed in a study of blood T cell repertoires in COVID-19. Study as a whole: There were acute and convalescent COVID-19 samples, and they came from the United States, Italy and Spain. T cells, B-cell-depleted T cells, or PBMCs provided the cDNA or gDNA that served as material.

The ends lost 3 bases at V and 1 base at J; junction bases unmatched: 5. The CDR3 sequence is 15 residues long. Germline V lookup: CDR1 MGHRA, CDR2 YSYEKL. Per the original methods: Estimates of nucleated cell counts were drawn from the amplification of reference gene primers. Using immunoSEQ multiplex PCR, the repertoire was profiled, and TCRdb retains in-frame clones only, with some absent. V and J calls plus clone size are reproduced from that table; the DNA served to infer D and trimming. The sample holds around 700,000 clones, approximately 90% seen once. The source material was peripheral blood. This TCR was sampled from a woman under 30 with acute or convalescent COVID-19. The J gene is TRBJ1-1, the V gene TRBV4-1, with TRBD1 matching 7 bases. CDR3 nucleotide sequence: TGCGCCAGCAGCCAGTTCGGGACAGCGAACACTGAAGCTTTCTTT. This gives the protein CASSQFGTANTEAFF.